This passage covers 7 T cell receptor beta chains from one sample sequenced in a study of shared clonotypes between healthy human individuals. Using immunoSEQ multiplex PCR, the repertoire was profiled, and TCRdb retains in-frame clones only, with some absent. The profile shows approximately 2.5 million clones, about 92% of them singletons. The sample comprised naive CD4+ T cells sorted from blood. As for subset: CD45RA+ positively selected. The receptors originated from a man between 18 and 29 years old in good health.

Notes on this clone: Other DNA sequences in the same sample also yield this CDR3. This rearrangement joins TRBV7-2 to TRBJ2-3; D might be TRBD2 (5 bases). CDR1 and CDR2 from the germline V gene are SGHTA and FQGNSA. V lost 1 base, J lost 0 bases, and 8 bases lay in between. The CDR3 covers 15 residues. In DNA form, the CDR3 reads TGTGCCAGCAGCTTAGATGGCGGGAGCACAGATACGCAGTATTTT. Protein: CASSLDGGSTDTQYF.

Regarding this clone: This CDR3 is also generated by other DNA sequences in the sample. CDR3 coding DNA: TGTGCCAGCAGCCGACTAGCGGGGGGGACAGATACGCAGTATTTT. Its protein is CASSRLAGGTDTQYF. This chain connects TRBV5-6 to TRBJ2-3, with 14 positions matching TRBD2. V lost 4 bases, J lost 3 bases, and 1 base stayed unmatched. The CDR3 contains 15 residues. Germline CDR1 is SGHDT and CDR2 is YYEEEE.

This clone was detected once. This chain links TRBV7-9 with TRBJ2-5; 8 bases fit TRBD1. From germline, CDR1 is SEHNR and CDR2 FQNEAQ (reference sequence). J gave up 5 bases and V 6 bases, and 5 bases lay outside the gene matches. This CDR3 is built from 13 residues. Written as DNA, the CDR3 is TGTGCCAGCAGGTTGACAGGGGAGGAGACCCAGTACTTC. It encodes CASRLTGEETQYF.

This clone was counted only a few times. The chain combines TRBV19 with TRBJ1-2; 8 bases match TRBD1. CDR3 length: 13 amino acids. The V segment lost 5 bases and the J segment 4 bases; nucleotides outside the gene matches: 3. CDR1 is LNHDA and CDR2 is SQIVND in the germline V gene (reference sequence). CDR3 in amino acids: CASSQQGVYGYTF. CDR3 nucleotide sequence: TGTGCCAGTAGTCAACAGGGGGTCTATGGCTACACCTTC.

The chain uses TRBV30 and TRBJ1-1, with TRBD1 as a possible D gene (5 bases). Germline CDR1 is GTSNPN and CDR2 is SVGIG (reference sequence). V was pared by 1 base and J by 6 bases, with 18 bases between. The CDR3 is 15 amino acids. CDR3 protein: CAWSADSGGISEAFF. In nucleotides, the CDR3 is TGTGCCTGGAGTGCTGACTCGGGGGGAATCTCTGAAGCTTTCTTT.

About this clone: This CDR3 is also generated by other DNA sequences in the sample. For the CDR3, the DNA is TGTGCCAGCAGCTTTCTGACCTACGAGCAGTACTTC. Translated, it gives CASSFLTYEQYF. J is TRBJ2-7 and V is TRBV7-2; D gene ambiguous. This CDR3 has 12 amino acids. Trimming left V 3 bases short and J 2 bases short, with 5 bases between. Germline CDR1 reads SGHTA; CDR2 reads FQGNSA.

The chain joins TRBV30 to TRBJ2-5; D gene uncertain. Germline values: CDR1 GTSNPN, CDR2 SVGIG (reference sequence). The CDR3 extends over 13 amino acids. V was pared by 1 base and J by 4 bases, with 10 bases between. CDR3 DNA sequence: TGTGCCTGGAGTGGCGGTTGGAGAGAGACCCAGTACTTC. This translates into CAWSGGWRETQYF.